The present TCR beta chain was sequenced within a study of T cell repertoires in cytomegalovirus infection. At the level of the study: Matching HLA type and CMV infection were both indicated by public TCR beta signatures. General study findings and limits: Totalled public TCR beta family frequency picked out people who carried CMV plus the relevant HLA. The ex vivo response showed dominance by HLA-C-restricted CMV-specific TCR beta clonotypes.

This clonotype was counted at least ten times. Antigen specificity is unknown. From the reads, TCRdb called clonotypes with MiXCR, one entry per CDR3 protein. This table holds approximately 190,000 distinct CDR3 sequences, 28% found once. This receptor was taken from a human donor in good health (CMV status not recorded). Some clones in this sample may be carry-over from other donors' samples. The sequenced sample was PBMCs.

CDR3 protein: CASSPSGGRGDTQYF. The DNA of the CDR3 is TGTGCCAGCAGTCCCTCGGGGGGTAGAGGAGATACGCAGTATTTT. This sequence joins TRBV12-3 or TRBV12-4 and TRBJ2-3, with 7 nucleotides matching TRBD2. The CDR3 covers 15 residues. V shed 5 bases and J 5 bases; nucleotides not matched to a gene: 10.